This TCR beta chain is from a study of blood T cell repertoires in COVID-19. Study-wide context: In each case, the material was cDNA or gDNA derived from T cells, B-cell-depleted T cells, or PBMCs.

Trimming left V 2 bases short and J 2 bases short, with 5 bases between. This CDR3 region has 13 residues. In germline, CDR1 is KGHSH, CDR2 LQKENI. Points on this clone: The sample has other DNA sequences that encode this CDR3 too.

TCRdb's copy holds only in-frame clones and misses some; the assay was immunoSEQ multiplex PCR. The table includes more than 200,000 clones, 88% detected once. This receptor was identified in a woman aged 60 to 75 with acute or convalescent COVID-19. The sequenced sample was peripheral blood. V and J are TRBV18 and TRBJ2-3, with unresolved D. CDR3 amino acids: CASSPGLTDTQYF. The CDR3 nucleotides are TGTGCCAGCTCACCAGGCCTCACAGATACGCAGTATTTT.